Below are 9 T cell receptor beta chains sequenced from a single sample in a study of T cell repertoires in cytomegalovirus infection (dated by TCRdb to between 2017 and 2020). TCRdb lists the instrument as Illumina HiSeq 1500. TCRdb cleaned the public reads at Q25 with fastp, built clones with MiXCR and kept in-frame beta chains. Each CDR3 protein gets just one entry, which takes the most common genes and DNA from the rows behind it. The sample yields fewer than 700,000 distinct CDR3 sequences; approximately 25% were counted once. The top ten hold 6.5% to 10% of the sample. The sample taken for sequencing was CD8+ T cells from PBMCs. The receptors derive from a human donor in good health (CMV status not recorded). Some clones in this sample may be carry-over from other donors' samples.

This clonotype was counted between two and nine times. This sequence joins TRBV29-1 and TRBJ2-2; 8 nucleotides line up with TRBD1. The CDR3 is made up of 11 amino acids. CDR1 and CDR2 from the germline V gene are SQVTM and ANQGSEA. The CDR3 sequence: CSTGGTGELFF. The CDR3 DNA is TGCAGTACAGGGGGGACCGGGGAGCTGTTTTTT.

This clonotype was counted ten times or more. The CDR3 DNA reads as TGTGCCAGCAGCTTAGGGGGGACAGCGGCTTTCTTT. It specifies CASSLGGTAAFF. The J gene is TRBJ1-1, the V gene TRBV7-9, with 7 nucleotides matching TRBD1. V shed 1 base, J shed 11 bases, and the junction held 4 bases outside the gene matches. The CDR3 is 12 amino acids. Germline lookup yields CDR1 SEHNR and CDR2 FQNEAQ (reference sequence).

This clonotype was counted a few times. The chain has TRBV25-1 and TRBJ1-1; the match to TRBD1 covers 8 bases. The length of the CDR3 is 23 residues. Germline values: CDR1 MGHDK, CDR2 SYGVNS. Unmatched junction bases numbered 31, after V lost 4 bases and J lost 3 bases. The CDR3 is CASSAFNPDRGALPGSLYTEAFF. In nucleotides, the CDR3 is TGTGCCAGCAGTGCCTTCAACCCCGACAGGGGAGCCTTACCTGGATCATTGTACACTGAAGCTTTCTTT.

This clonotype came up many times. DNA for the CDR3: TGTGCCAGCAGCCGGGACCGCAAGGGAAACACCATATATTTT. Translated: CASSRDRKGNTIYF. The chain uses TRBV7-2 and TRBJ1-3; D is possibly TRBD1 (5 bases). Germline V lookup: CDR1 SGHTA, CDR2 FQGNSA. V lost 5 bases, J lost 4 bases, and 12 bases lay in between. This CDR3 is 14 amino acids long.

This clonotype was recorded a few times. The J gene is TRBJ2-3, the V gene TRBV3-1; the match to TRBD2 covers 9 bases. With V trimmed by 0 bases and J by 2 bases, 15 bases remained unmatched. The germline CDR1 and CDR2 sequences are LGHDT and YNNKEL (reference sequence). CDR3 length equals 20 residues. The CDR3 is CASSQDSVLAGDWSTDTQYF. CDR3 bases: TGTGCCAGCAGCCAAGATTCGGTGTTAGCGGGGGACTGGTCCACAGATACGCAGTATTTT.

The gene calls are TRBV6-2 or TRBV6-3 and TRBJ2-7; TRBD2 matches 10 bases. Losses at the gene ends were 0 bases for V and 3 bases for J; bases not matched to a gene: 2. Germline CDR1 reads MNHEY; CDR2 reads SVGEGT. This CDR3 spans 15 amino acids. The CDR3 here is CASSYSSSGGYEQYF. CDR3 nucleotides: TGTGCCAGCAGTTACTCGTCTAGCGGGGGCTACGAGCAGTACTTC.

This clonotype was found many times. J is TRBJ2-7 and V is TRBV7-9; maybe TRBD1 (6 bases). This CDR3 spans 16 amino acids. Deletions cut 0 bases from V and 2 bases from J, with 14 bases between. Germline-derived CDR1 and CDR2 are SEHNR and FQNEAQ (reference sequence). The CDR3 region has the DNA TGTGCCAGCAGCTTAGCACCGGACAGTTCTCCCTACGAGCAGTACGTC. Translation gives CASSLAPDSSPYEQYV.

At least ten counts were recorded for this clonotype. This sequence joins TRBV11-2 and TRBJ2-3; no reliable D call. Trimming left V 3 bases short and J 4 bases short, with 5 bases between. CDR3 length: 12 residues. CDR1 is SGHAT, CDR2 FQNNGV, per germline. CDR3 nucleotide sequence: TGTGCCAGCAGCTTGATGGCAGATACGCAGTATTTT. It translates to CASSLMADTQYF.

This clonotype was found a few times. This sequence joins TRBV5-4 and TRBJ2-3, with 8 positions matching TRBD2. Per germline, CDR1 SGHNT and CDR2 YYREEE (reference sequence). The V and J ends lost 1 base and 0 bases, in that order; junction bases with no gene match: 1. CDR3 length equals 15 residues. The DNA of the CDR3 is TGTGCCAGCAGCTTGAAGCGGGAGAGCACAGATACGCAGTATTTT. Its translation: CASSLKRESTDTQYF.